A selection of T cell receptor beta chains follows, all from one sample in a study of blood T cell repertoires in COVID-19. Method: immunoSEQ multiplex PCR; TCRdb's copy keeps in-frame clones and lacks some. The data contain just under 350,000 clones, 85% to 90% of them singletons. Source material: peripheral blood. The receptors were gathered from a woman between 70 and 85 years old with COVID-19, enrolled during active disease. The CDR3 runs from the conserved cysteine through the conserved F or W. Fields, in order: V gene, J gene, clone size, D gene, CDR3 DNA, CDR3 protein. D genes are given only for firm matches. Rows give clone size only sometimes, using once, few, many, or a class for an expanded clone.

TRBV6-5	TRBJ1-3	NA	NA	TGTGCCAGCAGTCCACAGGGTTTACGTGGAAACACCATATATTTT	CASSPQGLRGNTIYF
TRBV7-8	TRBJ1-6	NA	TRBD1	TGTGCCAGCAGCTATGGACAGGAGGGCTCACCCCTCCACTTT	CASSYGQEGSPLHF
TRBV4-3	TRBJ2-1	NA	NA	TGCGCCAGCAGCCTTGGGGGGGCGGGGCTCAATGAGCAGTTCTTC	CASSLGGAGLNEQFF
TRBV30	TRBJ1-4	NA	TRBD1	TGTGCCTGGAGTTCTCGGGACAGGGGTAATGAAAAACTGTTTTTT	CAWSSRDRGNEKLFF
TRBV11-2	TRBJ1-2	NA	NA	TGTGCCAGCAGCTCCACGGGCAGGAGGTATGGCTACACCTTC	CASSSTGRRYGYTF
TRBV30	TRBJ2-3	NA	TRBD1	TGTGCCAGCAATGACAGGGCGGATAATACGCAGTATTTT	CASNDRADNTQYF
TRBV7-9	TRBJ1-6	NA	NA	TGTGCCAGCAGCTTAGCACAGGGTAATTCACCCCTCCACTTT	CASSLAQGNSPLHF
TRBV6-5	TRBJ1-1	NA	NA	TGTGCCAGCAGTTACTCCGCCAGCACTGAAGCTTTCTTT	CASSYSASTEAFF
TRBV5-1	TRBJ1-6	NA	NA	TGCGCCAGGCGACCGGGACAATCTTCACCCCTCCACTTT	CARRPGQSSPLHF
TRBV5-1	TRBJ1-1	NA	NA	TGCGCCAGCAGCTTTGGGGCCGCCAACACTGAAGCTTTCTTT	CASSFGAANTEAFF
TRBV5-1	TRBJ1-6	NA	NA	TGCGCCAGCAGCTTGGGGGACACCCAATATCGACCCCTCCACTTT	CASSLGDTQYRPLHF
TRBV3-1/TRBV3-2	TRBJ2-7	NA	TRBD2	TGTGCCAGCAGCCTGTCAGCGGGGGGCCGCGAGCAGTACTTC	CASSLSAGGREQYF
TRBV2	TRBJ2-3	NA	TRBD2	TGTGCCAGCAGTCTATGGACTAGCGGGGGGACAGATACGCAGTATTTT	CASSLWTSGGTDTQYF
TRBV30	TRBJ2-7	NA	TRBD1	TGTGCCTGGGCCACGGGCCTCGGGACAGGGGTAGACGAGCAGTACTTC	CAWATGLGTGVDEQYF
TRBV7-2	TRBJ1-2	NA	NA	TGTGCCAGCGCCCAAAATCAGGGATTCAACTATGGCTACACCTTC	CASAQNQGFNYGYTF
TRBV24-1	TRBJ1-2	NA	NA	TGTGCCACCAGGCCCTCCCCTGGCACCGCCTCAGATGGCTACACCTTC	CATRPSPGTASDGYTF
TRBV10-1	TRBJ2-3	NA	NA	TGCGCCATCGGGGAGATTACCACAGATACGCAGTATTTT	CAIGEITTDTQYF
TRBV6-5	TRBJ2-1	NA	TRBD1	TGTGCCAGCAGTTACTCAGGGACAGAGAATGAGCAGTTCTTC	CASSYSGTENEQFF
TRBV13	TRBJ2-7	NA	NA	TGTGCCAGCAGCAACACGGGGGAGCAGTACTTC	CASSNTGEQYF
TRBV24-1	TRBJ1-5	NA	NA	TGTGCCACCAGTGAAGCAGACAATCATAGCAATCAGCCCCAGCATTTT	CATSEADNHSNQPQHF
TRBV11-3	TRBJ2-2	NA	TRBD1	TGTGCCAGCAGCCCCCGGACAGGAAACACCGGGGAGCTGTTTTTT	CASSPRTGNTGELFF
TRBV4-1	TRBJ2-7	NA	NA	TGCGCCAGCAGCCAAGATCGGGGTCTCTACTACGAGCAGTACTTC	CASSQDRGLYYEQYF
TRBV15	TRBJ2-1	NA	NA	TGTGCCACCAGCTCGACCCACAGTTCCTCCTACAATGAGCAGTTCTTC	CATSSTHSSSYNEQFF
TRBV5-1	TRBJ1-1	NA	TRBD1	TGCGCCAGCAGTTTCGACAGGGGCTGGACTGAAGCTTTCTTT	CASSFDRGWTEAFF
TRBV30	TRBJ1-1	NA	NA	TGTGCCTGGAGTGTATCATTGAACACTGAAGCTTTCTTT	CAWSVSLNTEAFF
TRBV5-4	TRBJ2-7	NA	NA	TGTGCCAGCAGCTTGGTGCAGGGTAGGGAGCAGTACTTC	CASSLVQGREQYF
TRBV4-2	TRBJ2-3	NA	TRBD2	TGTGCCAGCAGCCTCGGCGGGGGTGGCACAGATACGCAGTATTTT	CASSLGGGGTDTQYF
TRBV19	TRBJ2-3	once	NA	TGTGCCAGTAGTATGAATCCTGCCTCAGGAAGGCGGGCGCAGTATTTT	CASSMNPASGRRAQYF
TRBV14	TRBJ1-1	NA	TRBD1	TGTGCCAGCAGCCGCCGGACGCCAGGACAGGGGAACACTGAAGCTTTCTTT	CASSRRTPGQGNTEAFF
TRBV27	TRBJ1-5	NA	TRBD1	TGTGCCAGCAGAACCGGGACAGGGAATCAGCCCCAGCATTTT	CASRTGTGNQPQHF
TRBV3-1/TRBV3-2	TRBJ1-2	NA	TRBD1	TGTGCCAGCAGCCAAGGACAGGGGACAACCTATGGCTACACCTTC	CASSQGQGTTYGYTF
TRBV7-9	TRBJ2-7	NA	NA	TGTGCCAGCAGCTCCCCGCTAAATCCCTACGAGCAGTACTTC	CASSSPLNPYEQYF